This T cell receptor (beta chain) was captured in a study of OX40 agonist ivuxolimab in advanced cancers. Study context: Patients undergoing dose escalation presented with hepatocellular carcinoma, melanoma, renal cell or head and neck cancer. Mean age about 60 years, range about 23 to 79; approximately 80% male.

Clones were sequenced by immunoSEQ multiplex PCR, and TCRdb holds only the in-frame ones, with some missing. Counted here are over 55,000 clones, 75% to 90% occurring once; the ten biggest clones make up around 1.9%. This CDR3 is built from 15 residues. Trimming stripped 0 bases from V and 4 bases from J, with 10 bases between. Germline CDR1 is MNHEY and CDR2 is SVGAGI. The study's findings and limits: Patients with a partial response at 0.1-3.0 mg/kg had among the lowest clonal expansion.

A word on this clone: The antigen is not known.

Specimen: CD4+ or CD8+ T cells sorted from blood, collected in a trial of the OX40 agonist ivuxolimab. The V call is TRBV6-5, the J call TRBJ1-3; D gene unclear. The TCR comes from an adult with an advanced solid tumor such as melanoma, head and neck, liver or kidney cancer. This CDR3 is CASSYSAGLGNTIYF. As DNA, the CDR3 is TGTGCCAGCAGTTACTCCGCAGGACTGGGAAACACCATATATTTT.